This paragraph covers one T cell receptor (beta chain) sequence. As yet, its antigen is unknown. The data are from a study of cytomegalovirus exposure and HLA in healthy donors. Whole-study results and caveats: The productive fraction for most TCR beta V segments was about 87% or about 30% in an earlier analysis. Usually a TCR sequence was rare, but some public TCRs were found in many donors.

Amplification used 60 Vbeta primers and 13 Jbeta primers. Original analysis: An analysis that came later counted 60 million to 80 million unique TCR beta chains, 10 million to 11 million shared. Profiled with immunoSEQ multiplex PCR; TCRdb holds only in-frame clones, not every one. V, J and clone size derive from that table, while D and trimming were established from the DNA sequence. The data contain 95,000 to 100,000 clones, 85% of them seen just once; the ten biggest clones take up about 3.9%. Germline CDR1 reads SQVTM; CDR2 reads ANQGSEA. The CDR3 sequence is 14 residues long. Trimming stripped 4 bases from V and 10 bases from J, with 22 bases between.

This TCR derives from a man aged 25 to 45 in good health and CMV-seronegative. The source material was PBMCs. The gene calls are TRBV29-1 and TRBJ1-1, with D hard to call. The CDR3 DNA reads as TGCAGCGTTGTGACGCGGATAGACCTTTCGGGAGCTTTCTTT. As protein: CSVVTRIDLSGAFF.